These 11 T cell receptor beta chains were all obtained from the same sample, sequenced in a study of T cells in Graves' hyperthyroidism and ophthalmopathy. From RNA transcripts, TCR beta CDR3 regions were amplified. Initially, a first-round RT-PCR of the TCR CDR3 employed the HTBI primer set. MiXCR, run by TCRdb on the multiplex PCR reads, gives a single entry per CDR3 protein. The data contain 360,000 or so distinct CDR3 sequences, around 18% of them singletons. The sample comprised blood. The source is a woman between 35 and 50 years old with Graves' ophthalmopathy.

This clonotype was detected many times. The chain recombines TRBV6-1 with TRBJ2-7; 7 nucleotides align to TRBD2. Germline V gene data show CDR1 as MNHNS and CDR2 as SASEGT. V lost 7 bases and J lost 10; bases outside the gene matches: 16. The CDR3 has 14 amino acids. The DNA for the CDR3 is TGTGCCAGCACCCTTCACAACAAAGCGGGAAACCAGTACTTC. Translating it yields CASTLHNKAGNQYF.

This clonotype was recorded at least ten times. This chain uses TRBV5-1 with TRBJ2-7, with D hard to call. The CDR3 spans 14 residues. Deletions cut 4 bases from V and 3 bases from J, with 14 bases between. Per germline, CDR1 SGHRS and CDR2 YFSETQ. CDR3 protein: CASSPREKNYEQYF. CDR3 nucleotides: TGCGCCAGCAGCCCTAGAGAGAAAAACTACGAGCAGTACTTC.

This clonotype was recorded many times. The chain joins TRBV20-1 to TRBJ1-1; TRBD1 might be the D (5 bases). Per the germline V gene, CDR1 is DFQATT and CDR2 is SNEGSKA (reference sequence). The CDR3 loop spans 15 amino acids. V shed 1 base and J shed 1 base, with 13 bases lying between them. In nucleotides, the CDR3 is TGCAGTGCTAGAGGGGAGCAGGGCGGGAACACTGAAGCTTTCTTT. Protein sequence: CSARGEQGGNTEAFF.

This clonotype was picked up many times. CDR3 residues: CASRRLAGPYEQYF. CDR3 nucleotide sequence: TGTGCCAGCAGACGACTAGCGGGCCCCTACGAGCAGTACTTC. V usage is TRBV11-2 and J usage is TRBJ2-7, with TRBD2 matching 10 bases. J was trimmed by 2 bases and V by 6 bases; bases with no gene match: 4. This CDR3 has 14 residues. Germline lookup yields CDR1 SGHAT and CDR2 FQNNGV.

This clonotype was counted many times. This rearrangement joins TRBV12-3 or TRBV12-4 to TRBJ2-7, with 8 positions matching TRBD2. The CDR3 loop spans 17 amino acids. V was pared by 6 bases and J by 3 bases, with 16 bases of the junction left unmatched. In DNA form, the CDR3 reads TGTGCCAGCAGCACCATTATAGCGGGGTCCGGCCGCTACGAGCAGTACTTC. It encodes CASSTIIAGSGRYEQYF.

This clonotype was seen many times. The chain combines TRBV6-2 or TRBV6-3 with TRBJ2-5, with 10 nucleotides matching TRBD2. The CDR3 spans 18 residues. The V and J ends lost 0 bases and 1 base, in that order; junction bases with no gene match: 8. Looked up from germline, CDR1 is MNHEY and CDR2 is SVGEGT. The CDR3, as DNA: TGTGCCAGCAGTTACTCCCGAAGTAGCGGGAGGCCCCAAGAGACCCAGTACTTC. Amino acid sequence: CASSYSRSSGRPQETQYF.

In this sample, this clonotype turned up many times. Germline and junction disagree at one end, which may indicate a read error. The V call is TRBV27, the J call TRBJ2-7, with TRBD1 matching 7 bases. Per germline, CDR1 MNHEY and CDR2 SMNVEV (reference sequence). CDR3 length equals 13 residues. The CDR3 bases are TGTGCCAGCAGTAGTCGTTCGACAGGGTTGTTACACTTC. Its protein is CASSSRSTGLLHF.

This clonotype showed up many times. The chain uses TRBV20-1 and TRBJ2-7, with TRBD2 matching 12 bases. V gave up 5 bases and J gave up 6 bases; unmatched junction bases: 5. The CDR3 length is 13 residues. The germline gives CDR1 DFQATT, CDR2 SNEGSKA (reference sequence). The CDR3 DNA is TGCAGTGCTTCGACTAGCGGGGGAATCGAGCAGTACTTC. It is translated as CSASTSGGIEQYF.

This chain links TRBV18 with TRBJ2-7; D unclear. Germline assignment: CDR1 KGHSH and CDR2 LQKENI. V was clipped by 3 bases and J by 2 bases, with 11 bases between them. This CDR3 has 14 residues. The CDR3 reads CASSPPPGTYEQYF. CDR3 DNA: TGTGCCAGCTCACCCCCGCCGGGCACCTACGAGCAGTACTTC.

This clonotype was recorded at least ten times. V usage is TRBV11-2 and J usage is TRBJ2-7; either TRBD1 or TRBD2 may fit D (6 bases each). The CDR3 runs to 16 residues. V gave up 2 bases and J gave up 5 bases, with 19 bases separating them. The germline V gene encodes CDR1 SGHAT and CDR2 FQNNGV. The CDR3 DNA follows: TGTGCCAGCAGCTTAAAATCTGCGGGACACTTAAACGAGCAGTACTTC. As protein: CASSLKSAGHLNEQYF.

This clonotype came up many times. The chain is built from TRBV12-3 or TRBV12-4 and TRBJ1-1, with 10 bases matching TRBD1. There are 14 residues in the CDR3. The junction had 9 bases not matched to a gene; V was cut back by 7 bases and J by 7 bases. The CDR3 protein is CASNRRTGGYEAFF. CDR3 in DNA: TGTGCCAGCAACCGTAGGACAGGGGGGTATGAAGCTTTCTTT.